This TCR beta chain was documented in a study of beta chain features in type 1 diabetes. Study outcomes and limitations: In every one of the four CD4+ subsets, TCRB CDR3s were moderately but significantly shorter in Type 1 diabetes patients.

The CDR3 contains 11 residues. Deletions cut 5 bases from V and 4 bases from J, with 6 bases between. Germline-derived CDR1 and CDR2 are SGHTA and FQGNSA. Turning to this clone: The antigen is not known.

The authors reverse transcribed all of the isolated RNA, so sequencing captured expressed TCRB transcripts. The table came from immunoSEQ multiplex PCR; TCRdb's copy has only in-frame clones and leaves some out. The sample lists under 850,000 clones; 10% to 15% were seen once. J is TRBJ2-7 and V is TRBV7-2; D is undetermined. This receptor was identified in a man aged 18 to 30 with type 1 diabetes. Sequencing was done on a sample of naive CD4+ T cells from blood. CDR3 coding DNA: TGTGCCAGCAGCCCCAGGTACGAGCAGTACTTC. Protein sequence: CASSPRYEQYF. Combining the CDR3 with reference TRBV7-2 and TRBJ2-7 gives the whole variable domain GAGVSQSPSNKVTEKGKDVELRCDPISGHTALYWYRQSLGQGLEFLIYFQGNSAPDKSGLPSDRFSAERTGGSVSTLTIQRTQQEDSAVYLCASSPRYEQYFGPGTRLTVT.